The 11 T cell receptor beta chains below all came from one sample that was sequenced in a study of blood T cell repertoires in COVID-19. The method was immunoSEQ multiplex PCR; TCRdb's version includes in-frame clones alone and lacks a portion of them. This table holds about 300,000 clones, around 89% found once. The sample taken for sequencing was peripheral blood. The source is a woman aged 30 to 39 who had recovered from COVID-19.

In this sample, this clone turned up once. The chain employs TRBV6-2 or TRBV6-3 and TRBJ1-5; weak D call: TRBD1 (5 bases). Trimming took 6 bases from V and 15 from J, leaving 24 bases between them. This CDR3 has 14 amino acids. Germline lookup yields CDR1 MNHEY and CDR2 SVGEGT. CDR3 amino acids: CASSSWEKGARRHF. In DNA, the CDR3 is TGTGCCAGCAGCTCCTGGGAAAAAGGGGCACGGCGGCATTTT.

V usage is TRBV15 and J usage is TRBJ1-5; perhaps TRBD1 as D (5 bases). CDR3 length equals 14 residues. Trimming took 2 bases from V and 4 from J, leaving 9 bases between them. Germline V gives CDR1 LNHNV, CDR2 YYDKDF (reference sequence). The CDR3 coding sequence is TGTGCCACCAGCAGACGACAGACGAATCAGCCCCAGCATTTT. Translated, it gives CATSRRQTNQPQHF.

V and J are TRBV11-3 and TRBJ2-1; TRBD1 matches at 10 bases. Looked up from germline, CDR1 is SGHNT and CDR2 is YENEEA. V lost 1 base and J lost 6; bases outside the gene matches: 6. The CDR3 has 16 residues. The CDR3 spells CASSLVYGQGVNEQFF. In DNA, the CDR3 is TGTGCCAGCAGCTTAGTATACGGACAGGGGGTCAATGAGCAGTTCTTC.

The chain uses TRBV5-1 and TRBJ2-3; 7 positions match TRBD1. The junction had 5 bases not matched to a gene; V was cut back by 0 bases and J by 1 base. Germline assignment: CDR1 SGHRS and CDR2 YFSETQ. CDR3 size: 16 residues. The CDR3 DNA follows: TGCGCCAGCAGCTTGGTGGCAGGGGGAGGCACAGATACGCAGTATTTT. This encodes CASSLVAGGGTDTQYF. The whole variable domain, remainder taken from reference TRBV5-1 and TRBJ2-3, is KAGVTQTPRYLIKTRGQQVTLSCSPISGHRSVSWYQQTPGQGLQFLFEYFSETQRNKGNFPGRFSGRQFSNSRSEMNVSTLELGDSALYLCASSLVAGGGTDTQYFGPGTRLTVL.

The chain combines TRBV5-1 with TRBJ1-1; TRBD1 matches at 7 bases. V lost 6 bases to trimming and J lost 0 bases; unmatched junction nucleotides: 8. The CDR3 spans 15 residues. CDR1 and CDR2 from the germline V gene are SGHRS and YFSETQ. The DNA for the CDR3 is TGCGCCAGCACCGCGGAGACAGGGATGAACACTGAAGCTTTCTTT. Amino acid sequence: CASTAETGMNTEAFF. Using reference TRBV5-1 and TRBJ1-1 for the parts outside the CDR3, the full variable domain is KAGVTQTPRYLIKTRGQQVTLSCSPISGHRSVSWYQQTPGQGLQFLFEYFSETQRNKGNFPGRFSGRQFSNSRSEMNVSTLELGDSALYLCASTAETGMNTEAFFGQGTRLTVV.

The rearrangement links TRBV6-5 to TRBJ1-1, with TRBD1 as a possible D gene (5 bases). CDR1 and CDR2 (germline): MNHEY, SVGAGI. V was shortened by 2 bases and J by 5 bases, with 9 bases between the two germline ends. This CDR3 spans 13 amino acids. The CDR3 sequence is CASSYTGGTEAFF. DNA for the CDR3: TGTGCCAGCAGTTACACCGGGGGGACTGAAGCTTTCTTT.

The rearrangement uses TRBV15 and TRBJ2-2; D gene ambiguous. Per the germline V gene, CDR1 is LNHNV and CDR2 is YYDKDF (reference sequence). Trimming shortened V by 7 bases and J by 10 bases, and 19 bases separated the two germline ends. The CDR3 has 14 residues. CDR3 sequence reads: CATTLSRSAEELFF. CDR3 nucleotide sequence: TGTGCCACCACCCTGAGTCGGAGCGCGGAGGAGCTGTTTTTT. Full variable domain (rest looked up from reference TRBV15 and TRBJ2-2): DAMVIQNPRYQVTQFGKPVTLSCSQTLNHNVMYWYQQKSSQAPKLLFHYYDKDFNNEADTPDNFQSRRPNTSFCFLDIRSPGLGDTAMYLCATTLSRSAEELFFGEGSRLTVL.

The chain employs TRBV28 and TRBJ2-3, with TRBD1 matching 10 bases. The CDR3 length is 14 residues. V lost 5 bases to trimming and J lost 5 bases; unmatched junction nucleotides: 4. Germline loops: CDR1 MDHEN, CDR2 SYDVKM. CDR3 nucleotide sequence: TGTGCCAGCAGTGTCGACAGGGGGCGAGATACGCAGTATTTT. Protein product: CASSVDRGRDTQYF.

This chain links TRBV2 with TRBJ2-7; D is undetermined. From germline, CDR1 is SNHLY and CDR2 FYNNEI. V was shortened by 8 bases and J by 5 bases, with 7 bases between the two germline ends. The CDR3 extends over 10 amino acids. The CDR3 sequence is CASAQDEQYF. The CDR3 DNA sequence: TGTGCCAGCGCGCAGGACGAGCAGTACTTC.

V usage is TRBV5-1 and J usage is TRBJ1-3; a weak D match, TRBD1 (5 bases). From germline, CDR1 is SGHRS and CDR2 YFSETQ. The CDR3 totals 16 residues. V was pared by 3 bases and J by 2 bases, with 15 bases between. The CDR3 loop is CASSSVTGEPGNTIYF. The CDR3, as DNA: TGCGCCAGCAGCTCTGTAACAGGTGAACCTGGAAACACCATATATTTT.

The rearrangement links TRBV30 to TRBJ2-1; D perhaps matches TRBD1 (6 bases). V dropped 2 bases and J dropped 4 bases, with 18 bases sitting between them. CDR1 is GTSNPN and CDR2 is SVGIG in the germline V gene (reference sequence). This CDR3 spans 16 amino acids. The CDR3 DNA follows: TGTGCCTGGAGTACATGGACAGTAGAGGTGTACAATGAGCAGTTCTTC. This encodes CAWSTWTVEVYNEQFF.